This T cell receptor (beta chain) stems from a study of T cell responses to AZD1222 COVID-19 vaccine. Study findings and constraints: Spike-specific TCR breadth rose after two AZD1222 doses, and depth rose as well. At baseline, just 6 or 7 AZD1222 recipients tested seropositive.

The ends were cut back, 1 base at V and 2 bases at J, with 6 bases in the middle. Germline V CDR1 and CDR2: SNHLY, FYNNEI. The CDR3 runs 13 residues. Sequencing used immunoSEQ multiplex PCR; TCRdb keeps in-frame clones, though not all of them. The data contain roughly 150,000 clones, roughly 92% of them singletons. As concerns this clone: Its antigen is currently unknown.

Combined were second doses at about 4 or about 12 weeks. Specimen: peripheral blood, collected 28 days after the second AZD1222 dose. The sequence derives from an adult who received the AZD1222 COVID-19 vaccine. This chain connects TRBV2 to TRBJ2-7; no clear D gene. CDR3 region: CASSEGQTYEQYF. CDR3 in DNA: TGTGCCAGCAGTGAAGGACAAACCTACGAGCAGTACTTC. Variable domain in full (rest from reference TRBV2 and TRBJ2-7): EPEVTQTPSHQVTQMGQEVILRCVPISNHLYFYWYRQILGQKVEFLVSFYNNEISEKSEIFDDQFSVERPDGSNFTLKIRSTKLEDSAMYFCASSEGQTYEQYFGPGTRLTVT.